This T cell receptor (beta chain) was identified in a study of cytomegalovirus exposure and HLA in healthy donors. The PCR employed 60 Vbeta primers together with 13 Jbeta primers. Using immunoSEQ multiplex PCR, the repertoire was profiled, and TCRdb retains in-frame clones only, with some absent. Among over 85,000 clones listed, more than 70% were seen once. Germline V gives CDR1 MDHEN, CDR2 SYDVKM. V lost 7 bases to trimming and J lost 7 bases, with 19 bases between them. CDR3 size: 14 residues. With regard to this clone: Antigen specificity is unknown.

General observations from the study: HLA allele associations emerged for some 16,000 TCR beta sequences in a later analysis, at 0.05 false discovery rate. The listing of 150 or so TCR beta chains classed them as cytomegalovirus-associated.

The source material was PBMCs. The chain couples TRBV28 to TRBJ1-2; D may be TRBD1 (6 bases). This TCR was recovered from a woman aged 40 to 50 in good health and CMV-seronegative. The CDR3 DNA reads as TGTGCCAGCACCAGGGGCCCAGGGTCGGTTGGCTACACCTTC. It specifies CASTRGPGSVGYTF.